The clone carrying this T cell receptor (beta chain) was found a few times. This sample is part of a study of blood T cell repertoires in COVID-19. For the study at large: COVID-19 samples, acute and convalescent, were from the United States, Italy and Spain.

Here immunoSEQ multiplex PCR was the method, and the copy in TCRdb shows in-frame clones only, minus some. There are more than 250,000 clones in the sample; 70% to 90% occur only once, and roughly 1.2% lies in the top ten. Trimming shortened V by 1 base and J by 6 bases, and 13 bases separated the two germline ends. This CDR3 spans 15 amino acids. Germline V gene lookup returns CDR1 MDHEN and CDR2 SYDVKM. The chain recombines TRBV28 with TRBJ2-1, with a possible D match to TRBD2 (7 bases). The sample comprised PBMCs or T cells enriched from blood (not recorded which). This receptor was taken from a woman in her forties with acute COVID-19. The CDR3 DNA reads TGTGCCAGCAGTTTATCAGGGGAGGGGGTCAATGAGCAGTTCTTC. Protein product: CASSLSGEGVNEQFF.